The clone carrying this TCR beta chain showed up just a few times. What it binds is unknown. Extracted RNA was reverse transcribed, and the resulting cDNA served as sequencing template. Sequencing was performed with immunoSEQ multiplex PCR; in TCRdb, only in-frame clones are kept and a portion is missing. The sample shows around 100,000 clones, roughly three fifths of them seen only once. This sample was included in a study of CD8+ T cells in alopecia areata. General study findings and limits: Just one nonresponder means the tie between baseline CD8+ expansion and response stays uncertain.

The V gene lost 6 bases and the J gene lost 1 base, with 15 bases spanning the gap. Per germline, CDR1 SQVTM and CDR2 ANQGSEA. The CDR3 totals 14 residues. Treatment denoted: oral pan-JAK inhibitor, 5-10 mg twice daily. The sequence came from a human donor with alopecia areata. The chain has TRBV29-1 and TRBJ1-1, with D maybe TRBD1 (5 bases). Sequences were derived from CD8+ T cells sorted from blood, sampled at week 24, from a patient treated with tofacitinib. CDR3 residues: CSVAPGRGNTEAFF. In DNA form, the CDR3 reads TGCAGCGTGGCCCCGGGGAGGGGGAACACTGAAGCTTTCTTT.